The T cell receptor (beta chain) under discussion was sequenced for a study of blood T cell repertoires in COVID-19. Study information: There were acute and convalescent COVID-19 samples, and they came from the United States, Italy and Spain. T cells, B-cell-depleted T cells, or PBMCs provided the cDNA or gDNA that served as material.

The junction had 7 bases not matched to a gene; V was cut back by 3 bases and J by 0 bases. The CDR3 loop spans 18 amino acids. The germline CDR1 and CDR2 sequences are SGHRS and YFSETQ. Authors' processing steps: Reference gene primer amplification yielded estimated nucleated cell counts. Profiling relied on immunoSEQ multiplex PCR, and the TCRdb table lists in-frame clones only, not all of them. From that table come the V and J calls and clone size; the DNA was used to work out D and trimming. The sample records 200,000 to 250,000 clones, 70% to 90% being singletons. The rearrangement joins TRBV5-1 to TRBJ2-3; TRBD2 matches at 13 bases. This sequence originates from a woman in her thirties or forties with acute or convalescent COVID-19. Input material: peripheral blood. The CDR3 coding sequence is TGCGCCAGCAGCTCCCCAGGACTAGCGGGGGCTAGCACAGATACGCAGTATTTT. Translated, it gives CASSSPGLAGASTDTQYF.